This T cell receptor (beta chain) was recovered during a study of blood T cells in healthy people across ages. Study in general: Through template switching, about one barcoded beta molecule was captured per two T cells, as measured in model experiments.

Regarding the study as a whole: Older age went with lower TCR beta diversity per million T cells, in a roughly linear way. Both higher diversity and more naive CD4+ cells marked long-lived donors when set against aged donors.

Isolation yielded PBMCs, at least 7 million per sample, in every case. Note on this clonotype: The antigen remains undetermined.

For the second PCR, which ran for 7 to 11 cycles, a sample-barcoded 5' primer and a J-beta primer mix were used. MiXCR, applied by TCRdb to the 5' RACE reads, yields one record per CDR3 protein. Seen here are 580,000 or so distinct CDR3 sequences, around 48% observed once, and the top ten hold under 30%. The sequence was collected from an elderly man in good health. Sequencing was carried out using blood.

The CDR3 is CSAGRENEQFF. CDR3 DNA sequence: TGCAGTGCTGGCAGGGAAAATGAGCAGTTCTTC. This sequence joins TRBV20-1 and TRBJ2-1; D is possibly TRBD1 (5 bases). The CDR3 is 11 amino acids. Germline CDR1 reads DFQATT; CDR2 reads SNEGSKA (reference sequence). V lost 5 bases and J lost 7, with 9 bases in between.